The 27 T cell receptor beta chains listed next were all sequenced from one sample in a study of Graves' ophthalmopathy and Graves' hyperthyroidism. From RNA, the CDR3 regions of TCR beta chains were amplified and sequenced. An opening RT-PCR round employed HTBI primers and preceded a second-round multiplex PCR. Each CDR3 protein gets one entry after TCRdb re-called the multiplex PCR reads with MiXCR. Of around 670,000 distinct CDR3 sequences in the sample, roughly 40% were seen once. The specimen sequenced was peripheral blood. Every receptor here comes from an adult man with Graves' ophthalmopathy.

As concerns this clonotype: Given a much more abundant clone one base away, this may be a read error. The conserved phenylalanine or tryptophan is not found at the CDR3 terminus, so this likely reflects a read error. V is TRBV29-1 and J is TRBJ1-2; perhaps TRBD1 as D (6 bases). There are 13 residues in the CDR3. In germline, CDR1 is SQVTM, CDR2 ANQGSEA. The V and J ends lost 4 bases and 8 bases respectively, with 17 bases between them. The CDR3 bases are TGCAGCGTTGGGACGGGACAAATCGAGGGCTACACCCTC. This sequence encodes CSVGTGQIEGYTL.

The table lists this clonotype with many counts. The chain links TRBV11-2 to TRBJ2-7; TRBD1 aligns across 8 bases. V lost 1 base, J lost 5 bases, and 7 bases stayed unmatched. The CDR3 contains 15 residues. CDR1 and CDR2 from the germline V gene are SGHAT and FQNNGV. The CDR3 DNA follows: TGTGCCAGCAGCTTAGTTTGGACAGGGATGGACGAGCAGTACTTC. It translates to CASSLVWTGMDEQYF. Based on the CDR3 plus reference TRBV11-2 and TRBJ2-7, the full variable domain is EAGVAQSPRYKIIEKRQSVAFWCNPISGHATLYWYQQILGQGPKLLIQFQNNGVVDDSQLPKDRFSAERLKGVDSTLKIQPAKLEDSAVYLCASSLVWTGMDEQYFGPGTRLTVT.

The V gene is TRBV6-6, the J gene TRBJ2-5, with 7 bases fitting TRBD1. The CDR3 is made up of 17 amino acids. Germline V gene lookup returns CDR1 MNHNY and CDR2 SVGAGI (reference sequence). Trimming removed 6 bases from V and 5 bases from J; junction bases left unmatched: 18. This chain's CDR3 is CASREGAGPGSRETQYF. The DNA for the CDR3 is TGTGCCAGCAGAGAGGGGGCAGGACCGGGTTCTCGGGAGACCCAGTACTTC.

The V call is TRBV7-9, the J call TRBJ2-2; 7 bases fit TRBD2. The CDR3 covers 16 residues. Germline V CDR1 and CDR2: SEHNR, FQNEAQ (reference sequence). The V segment lost 6 bases and the J segment 1 base; nucleotides outside the gene matches: 8. Written as DNA, the CDR3 is TGTGCCAGCAGTTTCCCGCAGCGGGGGAACACCGGGGAGCTGTTTTTT. It specifies CASSFPQRGNTGELFF.

This sequence joins TRBV19 and TRBJ1-2, with 8 bases fitting TRBD1. CDR3 length: 12 residues. Germline loops: CDR1 LNHDA, CDR2 SQIVND (reference sequence). The V gene end was trimmed by 5 bases and the J gene end by 10 bases; junction bases not matched to a gene: 6. CDR3 nucleotides: TGTGCCAGTAGTCCACACAGGGGGGACTACACCTTC. Translated: CASSPHRGDYTF.

As for this clonotype: Possible read error: a much larger clone is one base away. The chain is built from TRBV10-3 and TRBJ2-7; 8 bases are shared with TRBD1. This CDR3 has 16 residues. Germline V lookup: CDR1 ENHRY, CDR2 SYGVKD. V lost 4 bases, J lost 5 bases, and 13 bases stayed unmatched. The CDR3 DNA is TGTGCCATCAGTGGGTCGTTTGGCAGGGGGCGCGACGAGCAGTACTTC. This encodes CAISGSFGRGRDEQYF.

The V gene is TRBV25-1, the J gene TRBJ2-2, with D tentatively TRBD1 (6 bases). The germline CDR1 and CDR2 sequences are MGHDK and SYGVNS. The CDR3 is 16 residues long. Trimming stripped 6 bases from V and 6 bases from J, with 20 bases between. CDR3 in DNA: TGTGCCAGCAGCGGGGCGAGAGACAGGCGTGCCGGGGAGCTGTTTTTT. This sequence encodes CASSGARDRRAGELFF.

In regard to this clonotype: One end of the junction does not line up with germline, which may come from a read error. The chain joins TRBV7-9 to TRBJ2-1; D gene unclear. This CDR3 has 12 amino acids. The germline gives CDR1 SEHNR, CDR2 FQNEAQ (reference sequence). Here the CDR3 reads CAGRSLQDEQFF. The DNA of the CDR3 is TGTGCCGGCAGGTCCTTGCAGGATGAGCAGTTCTTC.

CDR3 coding DNA: TGTGCCAGCAGCTTAGACGGGACAGGAGTTAGCAATCAGCCCCAGCATTTT. Translation: CASSLDGTGVSNQPQHF. The gene calls are TRBV7-9 and TRBJ1-5; 8 nucleotides align to TRBD1. The germline V gene encodes CDR1 SEHNR and CDR2 FQNEAQ (reference sequence). The V and J ends lost 1 base and 0 bases, in that order; junction bases with no gene match: 5. The CDR3 sequence is 17 residues long.

This clonotype was recorded a few times. This chain links TRBV6-6 with TRBJ1-1; 8 bases are a match to TRBD1. Trimming removed 6 bases from V and 3 bases from J; junction bases left unmatched: 9. This CDR3 is built from 15 residues. The germline V gene has CDR1 MNHNY and CDR2 SVGAGI (reference sequence). In nucleotides, the CDR3 is TGTGCCAGCAGCCTCGGACAGGGTACGTACACTGAAGCTTTCTTT. Protein product: CASSLGQGTYTEAFF.

Many counts were recorded for this clonotype. The chain is built from TRBV29-1 and TRBJ1-1, with no clear D. The CDR3 spans 14 residues. Germline values: CDR1 SQVTM, CDR2 ANQGSEA. Between the trimmed V and J ends, which lost 6 bases and 0 bases, there was a span of 14 bases. The CDR3 loop is CSVGAAYLNTEAFF. CDR3 DNA: TGCAGCGTCGGCGCGGCTTACCTGAACACTGAAGCTTTCTTT.

The rearrangement links TRBV7-3 to TRBJ2-7; TRBD2 might be the D (5 bases). The DNA end is more similar to TRBJ2-1, so the J call may be wrong. Germline CDR1 is SGHTA and CDR2 is FQGTGA. The CDR3 length is 15 residues. CDR3: CASSLTRSGDNEQFF. The DNA of the CDR3 is TGTGCCAGCAGCTTAACGAGGAGCGGAGACAATGAGCAGTTCTTC.

As for this clonotype: A much larger clonotype is one base distant, so this may be a read error. This chain links TRBV29-1 with TRBJ1-2; 9 positions match TRBD1. The germline V gene has CDR1 SQVTM and CDR2 ANQGSEA. CDR3 length: 12 residues. The DNA for the CDR3 is TGCATTGCTAGAGACAGGGGGGCTGGCTACACCTTC. Its translation is CIARDRGAGYTF.

In this sample, this clonotype turned up many times. The rearrangement links TRBV7-2 to TRBJ1-2, with D perhaps TRBD1 (5 bases). The germline V and J ends were trimmed by 2 bases and 4 bases, with 14 bases remaining between them. Germline lookup yields CDR1 SGHTA and CDR2 FQGNSA. This CDR3 contains 15 residues. CDR3 nucleotides: TGTGCCAGCAGCTTAAATCGGGGCGCTTCCTATGGCTACACCTTC. Translation: CASSLNRGASYGYTF. The variable domain in full, completed from reference TRBV7-2 and TRBJ1-2, reads GAGVSQSPSNKVTEKGKDVELRCDPISGHTALYWYRQSLGQGLEFLIYFQGNSAPDKSGLPSDRFSAERTGGSVSTLTIQRTQQEDSAVYLCASSLNRGASYGYTFGSGTRLTVV.

The chain uses TRBV29-1 and TRBJ2-2; perhaps TRBD1 as D (6 bases). CDR3 length: 13 amino acids. Per the germline V gene, CDR1 is SQVTM and CDR2 is ANQGSEA. V lost 7 bases and J lost 3, with 12 bases in between. The CDR3 DNA reads TGCAGCGCCCGAGCAGGGGACACCGGGGAGCTGTTTTTT. This gives the protein CSARAGDTGELFF.

This rearrangement joins TRBV7-7 to TRBJ2-2; D unresolved. CDR1 and CDR2 from the germline V gene are SSHAT and FNYEAQ (reference sequence). V lost 1 base, J lost 8 bases, and 17 bases lay in between. The CDR3 totals 16 residues. CDR3 in DNA: TGTGCCAGCAGCTTAGGCCGAACGGTAAAGCAGGGGGAGCTGTTTTTT. This translates into CASSLGRTVKQGELFF.

The chain has TRBV2 and TRBJ1-3; 11 nucleotides agree with TRBD1. Germline V gives CDR1 SNHLY, CDR2 FYNNEI. J lost 4 bases, V lost 6 bases, and 11 bases had no gene match. The CDR3 is made up of 17 amino acids. This CDR3 reads CASSSKWTGGAGNTIYF. CDR3 nucleotide sequence: TGTGCCAGCAGCTCTAAATGGACAGGGGGCGCCGGAAACACCATATATTTT.

V is TRBV28 and J is TRBJ1-4; D not resolved. The CDR3 contains 13 residues. V was clipped by 5 bases and J by 8 bases, with 12 bases between them. The V gene's germline CDR1 is MDHEN and CDR2 SYDVKM. CDR3 in amino acids: CASSPGGREKLFF. The DNA for the CDR3 is TGTGCCAGCAGTCCAGGCGGGCGGGAAAAACTGTTTTTT.

The chain carries TRBV5-1 and TRBJ2-7, with D possibly matching TRBD2 (7 bases). Trimming removed 2 bases from V and 4 bases from J, with 16 bases in between. Germline CDR1 SGHRS, CDR2 YFSETQ. The length of the CDR3 is 15 residues. The CDR3 nucleotides read TGCGCCAGCAGCTTCGAGGGGGGGGACCTATACGAGCAGTACTTC. This encodes CASSFEGGDLYEQYF. Full variable domain (outside the CDR3, taken from reference TRBV5-1 and TRBJ2-7): KAGVTQTPRYLIKTRGQQVTLSCSPISGHRSVSWYQQTPGQGLQFLFEYFSETQRNKGNFPGRFSGRQFSNSRSEMNVSTLELGDSALYLCASSFEGGDLYEQYFGPGTRLTVT.

A note on this clonotype: One junction end disagrees with the germline gene, perhaps due to a read error. The V call is TRBV29-1, the J call TRBJ2-6; 10 bases map to TRBD1. This CDR3 region has 13 residues. CDR1 is SQVTM, CDR2 ANQGSEA, per germline. The CDR3 loop reads CSVGGTGVNVLTF. Written as DNA, the CDR3 is TGCAGCGTTGGAGGGACAGGGGTCAACGTCCTGACTTTC.

This clonotype appeared many times. The V and J genes are TRBV12-3 or TRBV12-4 and TRBJ1-2, with D tentatively TRBD1 (5 bases). The V and J ends lost 3 bases and 4 bases respectively, with 12 bases between them. The CDR3 length is 14 residues. CDR3 amino acids: CASSFDSVSYGYTF. CDR3 DNA sequence: TGTGCCAGCAGTTTCGACAGCGTCAGCTATGGCTACACCTTC.

This clonotype was recorded a few times. The chain has TRBV2 and TRBJ1-1; D unresolved. Trimming stripped 5 bases from V and 2 bases from J, with 18 bases between. Germline CDR1 and CDR2: SNHLY and FYNNEI. The CDR3 loop spans 16 amino acids. The DNA of the CDR3 is TGTGCCAGCAGTTACTCGGTAGAGACTATAAACACTGAAGCTTTCTTT. The encoded protein is CASSYSVETINTEAFF.

This clonotype occurred once. This rearrangement joins TRBV29-1 to TRBJ2-5; the match to TRBD2 covers 11 bases. CDR3 length: 16 residues. CDR1 is SQVTM and CDR2 is ANQGSEA in the germline V gene. CDR3 sequence (DNA): TGCAGTGCTAGAGTCACTAGCGGGAGTCCAGGGGAGACCCAGTACTTC. Amino acids: CSARVTSGSPGETQYF. Full variable domain (outside the CDR3, taken from reference TRBV29-1 and TRBJ2-5): SAVISQKPSRDICQRGTSLTIQCQVDSQVTMMFWYRQQPGQSLTLIATANQGSEATYESGFVIDKFPISRPNLTFSTLTVSNMSPEDSSIYLCSARVTSGSPGETQYFGPGTRLLVL.

Comment on this clonotype: Just one base apart from a much larger clone, this may be a read error. The V and J genes are TRBV7-3 and TRBJ1-2; unclear D gene. The germline V gene has CDR1 SGHTA and CDR2 FQGTGA. This CDR3 is built from 15 residues. The CDR3 nucleotides read TGTGCCAGCAGCTTGGAGGACGGTCGCCCATATGACTACACCTTC. Its protein is CASSLEDGRPYDYTF.

This clonotype was seen a handful of times. This chain joins TRBV20-1 and TRBJ1-1; no definite D call. Trimming removed 6 bases at V and 1 base at J, with 9 bases between. Germline values: CDR1 DFQATT, CDR2 SNEGSKA (reference sequence). CDR3 size: 12 residues. In DNA form, the CDR3 reads TGCAGTGCAGAAACAGAGAACACTGAAGCTTTCTTT. It translates to CSAETENTEAFF.

This clonotype was seen ten or more times. The chain joins TRBV12-3 or TRBV12-4 to TRBJ1-4, with TRBD1 identical over 8 bases. Trimming cost V 6 bases and J 6 bases; bases outside gene matches: 9. This CDR3 is 15 amino acids long. The CDR3 sequence: CASSLGTGSHEKLFF. CDR3 in DNA: TGTGCCAGCAGCCTAGGGACAGGATCCCATGAAAAACTGTTTTTT.

In this sample, this clonotype turned up many times. The chain uses TRBV15 and TRBJ2-5, with TRBD1 matching 9 bases. CDR3 size: 17 residues. CDR1 is LNHNV and CDR2 is YYDKDF in the germline V gene (reference sequence). Unmatched junction bases numbered 10, after V lost 0 bases and J lost 5 bases. Here the CDR3 reads CATSRDSATGGWETQYF. The DNA of the CDR3 is TGTGCCACCAGCAGAGATTCGGCCACAGGGGGCTGGGAGACCCAGTACTTC.